The clone carrying this T cell receptor beta chain was recorded only once. The target antigen is unknown. From germline, CDR1 is SGHAT and CDR2 FQNNGV. Trimming removed 3 bases at V and 12 bases at J, with 17 bases between. This CDR3 is built from 13 residues. The assay was immunoSEQ multiplex PCR, and TCRdb's table has in-frame clones only and misses some. This table holds 85,000 to 130,000 clones, 85% found once. Each patient with chemo-refractory metastatic non-small-cell lung cancer was treated with focal radiation plus CTLA-4 blockade using ipilimumab. This sample was included in a study of radiotherapy plus CTLA-4 blockade in lung cancer. Overall study context: Among patients, about 20% showed objective responses, and around 30% had disease control.

General study points: After treatment with radiotherapy plus ipilimumab, TCR clones that came from the tumor expanded in blood. Best predicting response, reportedly, were early blood T cell clone dynamics, with interferon-beta.

This receptor was obtained from a human donor with non-small cell lung cancer that progressed on radiotherapy plus ipilimumab. Some clones in this sample may be carry-over from other donors' samples. The rearrangement uses TRBV11-2 and TRBJ1-1, with a possible D match to TRBD1 (6 bases). This specimen was peripheral blood, taken from a patient treated with radiotherapy plus ipilimumab. Here the CDR3 DNA reads TGTGCCAGCAGCTTCTCAGGGGAGGGAGTATCTTTCTTT. It yields the protein CASSFSGEGVSFF.